The 31 T cell receptor beta chains presented below share a single source sample, sequenced in a study of naive and memory T cell subsets. Both TRBC1 and TRBC2 were covered by a beta constant-region primer of two equimolar oligonucleotides. Nested alpha and beta constant-region primers with the SP2 primer drove four PCR rounds on ligated cDNA. TCRdb reanalysed the UMI-ligation and nested PCR reads using MiXCR and keeps one entry per CDR3 protein. The sample gives more than 8,500 distinct CDR3 sequences, around 5.4% of which show up once; around 58% is in the top ten. Sequencing was performed on CD4+ TEMRA cells from blood. Subset indicated: effector memory re-expressing CD45RA, CD45RA+ CD27-. These TCRs come from a human donor in good health.

This clonotype was seen ten or more times. The chain carries TRBV5-5 and TRBJ2-7, with 7 positions matching TRBD2. The CDR3 runs 14 residues. Germline V gives CDR1 SGHKS, CDR2 YYEKEE (reference sequence). J lost 3 bases, V lost 2 bases, and 5 bases had no gene match. The CDR3 DNA follows: TGTGCCAGCAGCTTCGGACTAGAGAACTACGAGCAGTACTTC. This translates into CASSFGLENYEQYF.

This chain connects TRBV7-8 to TRBJ1-2; D is uncertain. Germline loops: CDR1 SGHVS, CDR2 FQNEAQ. The germline V and J ends were trimmed by 1 base and 2 bases, with 11 bases remaining between them. The CDR3 spans 15 residues. CDR3 coding DNA: TGTGCCAGCAGCTTAGAACAGACCAGGAACTATGGCTACACCTTC. As protein: CASSLEQTRNYGYTF. The whole variable domain, filled in from reference TRBV7-8 and TRBJ1-2, reads GAGVSQSPRYKVAKRGQDVALRCDPISGHVSLFWYQQALGQGPEFLTYFQNEAQLDKSGLPSDRFFAERPEGSVSTLKIQRTQQEDSAVYLCASSLEQTRNYGYTFGSGTRLTVV.

Turning to this clonotype: Because it lacks the conserved phenylalanine or tryptophan at the end, this CDR3 is likely a read error. Because the CDR3's place on the DNA is in doubt, the DNA is left out and the CDR3 is given as listed by TCRdb. The V and J genes are TRBV7-2 and TRBJ2-7. The CDR3 adds up to 13 amino acids, both ends counted. Germline V gives CDR1 SGHTA, CDR2 FQGNSA. CDR3 region: CDRSRGQRNEQEC.

In this sample, this clonotype turned up many times. The chain employs TRBV20-1 and TRBJ2-7, with D possibly matching TRBD1 (6 bases). V lost 1 base to trimming and J lost 3 bases, with 19 bases between them. The CDR3 contains 16 residues. CDR1 and CDR2 from the germline V gene are DFQATT and SNEGSKA (reference sequence). The CDR3 sequence is CSARGTGSGPIYEQYF. In DNA, the CDR3 is TGCAGTGCTAGAGGAACAGGGTCGGGGCCCATCTACGAGCAGTACTTC.

This clonotype showed up many times. The CDR3 spells CASSIRDRGRESSYEQYF. Here the CDR3 DNA reads TGTGCCAGTAGTATCCGGGACAGGGGGCGTGAAAGCTCCTACGAGCAGTACTTC. The gene calls are TRBV19 and TRBJ2-7, with TRBD1 matching over 12 bases. The trim removed 3 bases at V and 0 bases at J, leaving 9 bases unmatched. The CDR3 totals 18 residues. The V gene's germline CDR1 is LNHDA and CDR2 SQIVND (reference sequence).

This clonotype was seen many times. V usage is TRBV19 and J usage is TRBJ2-5; D remains unclear. Trimming took 4 bases from V and 14 from J, leaving 14 bases between them. The CDR3 contains 11 residues. From germline, CDR1 is LNHDA and CDR2 SQIVND (reference sequence). CDR3 region: CASSSGSLYYF. CDR3 nucleotide sequence: TGTGCCAGTAGTAGTGGCAGCCTGTACTACTTC.

This clonotype occurred many times. This chain uses TRBV6-2 or TRBV6-3 with TRBJ2-7; TRBD2 matches 11 bases. This CDR3 contains 15 residues. The V and J ends lost 3 bases and 3 bases, in that order; junction bases with no gene match: 4. Germline V gives CDR1 MNHEY, CDR2 SVGEGT. CDR3 in DNA: TGTGCCAGCAGTTATAGCGGGAGGGGAGACTACGAGCAGTACTTC. Its protein is CASSYSGRGDYEQYF.

This clonotype occurred many times. The J gene is TRBJ1-1, the V gene TRBV20-1, with a possible D match to TRBD1 (5 bases). Germline V gives CDR1 DFQATT, CDR2 SNEGSKA (reference sequence). V lost 6 bases and J 0 bases, leaving 5 bases between the germline ends. This CDR3 has 11 amino acids. CDR3 nucleotides: TGCAGTGCCAGGGTGAACACTGAAGCTTTCTTT. It specifies CSARVNTEAFF.

DNA of the CDR3: TGTGCCAGCAGCTCGTCCGGGACTAGCGAGGAGACCCAGTACTTC. Residues: CASSSSGTSEETQYF. The V and J genes are TRBV11-1 and TRBJ2-5, with 10 bases lining up with TRBD2. The CDR3 is 15 amino acids. Germline CDR1 SGHAT, CDR2 FQDESV (reference sequence). Trimming removed 4 bases from V and 5 bases from J; junction bases left unmatched: 7.

The CDR3 sequence is CASSGRRWTGDNEQYF. In nucleotides, the CDR3 is TGTGCCAGCAGCGGACGACGATGGACAGGGGACAACGAGCAGTACTTC. The chain joins TRBV7-2 to TRBJ2-7; 9 bases are a match to TRBD1. Looked up from germline, CDR1 is SGHTA and CDR2 is FQGNSA. CDR3 size: 16 residues. V was pared by 5 bases and J by 5 bases, with 13 bases of the junction left unmatched.

In its sample, this clonotype was seen many times. The V gene is TRBV9, the J gene TRBJ2-7; TRBD1 or TRBD2 may be the D gene (5 bases each). The length of the CDR3 is 15 residues. Trimming left V 0 bases short and J 5 bases short, with 15 bases between. From germline, CDR1 is SGDLS and CDR2 YYNGEE. The CDR3 region is CASSVGDPIRHEQYF. CDR3 DNA sequence: TGTGCCAGCAGCGTAGGGGACCCCATCCGCCACGAGCAGTACTTC.

This clonotype was observed at least ten times. V gene TRBV4-3 combines with J gene TRBJ2-2; D is possibly TRBD2 (6 bases). Germline V gene sequence: CDR1 LGHNA, CDR2 YSLEER. The CDR3 is 17 amino acids. V lost 0 bases and J lost 5, with 16 bases in between. CDR3: CASSQDRFSGPTGELFF. CDR3 DNA sequence: TGCGCCAGCAGCCAAGATCGTTTCAGCGGGCCGACCGGGGAGCTGTTTTTT.

This clonotype was seen ten or more times. The J gene is TRBJ2-1, the V gene TRBV6-5; TRBD2 matches at 12 bases. V trimming: 6 bases; J trimming: 10 bases; junction bases outside the gene matches: 4. The CDR3 spans 13 residues. Looked up from germline, CDR1 is MNHEY and CDR2 is SVGAGI. This CDR3 is CASSSTSGGEQFF. CDR3 in DNA: TGTGCCAGCAGCTCTACTAGCGGGGGGGAGCAGTTCTTC.

At least ten counts were recorded for this clonotype. The chain recombines TRBV25-1 with TRBJ2-3, with 10 bases that match TRBD2. CDR1 and CDR2 from the germline V gene are MGHDK and SYGVNS. The CDR3 length is 16 residues. With 5 bases clipped from V and 1 base from J, the junction kept 6 bases outside the gene matches. CDR3 protein: CASSISSGGRTDTQYF. The CDR3, as DNA: TGTGCCAGCAGTATATCTAGCGGGGGACGCACAGATACGCAGTATTTT.

This clonotype was found a few times. This chain joins TRBV18 and TRBJ2-1, with D perhaps matching TRBD1 (5 bases). CDR1 is KGHSH, CDR2 LQKENI, per germline. Trimming stripped 3 bases from V and 5 bases from J, with 14 bases between. The CDR3 consists of 15 residues. The CDR3 nucleotides are TGTGCCAGCTCACCCAGGGAAGCATTGGACAATGAGCAGTTCTTC. Translated, it gives CASSPREALDNEQFF.

This clonotype has ten or more counts. The chain recombines TRBV7-2 with TRBJ2-5; 11 nucleotides line up with TRBD2. Germline lookup yields CDR1 SGHTA and CDR2 FQGNSA. V gave up 5 bases and J gave up 4 bases; unmatched junction bases: 6. The CDR3 extends over 15 amino acids. Written as DNA, the CDR3 is TGTGCCAGCAGCCCCAACACTAGCGGGGGAGAGACCCAGTACTTC. This codes for CASSPNTSGGETQYF.

This clonotype occurred many times. V usage is TRBV3-1 and J usage is TRBJ2-1; TRBD2 might be the D (5 bases). There are 11 residues in the CDR3. Germline lookup yields CDR1 LGHDT and CDR2 YNNKEL (reference sequence). Trimming removed 3 bases at V and 10 bases at J, with 7 bases between. In nucleotides, the CDR3 is TGTGCCAGCAGCCACCCGGGAGAGCAGTTCTTC. As protein: CASSHPGEQFF.

Relative to its sample, this clonotype is medium-sized (0.01 to 0.1%). The rearrangement uses TRBV7-9 and TRBJ2-3, with TRBD2 matching over 10 bases. The J segment lost 5 bases and the V segment lost 5 bases, leaving 4 bases of the junction unmatched. This CDR3 is 14 amino acids long. Looked up from germline, CDR1 is SEHNR and CDR2 is FQNEAQ (reference sequence). Here the CDR3 reads CASSPGTSVDTQYF. In nucleotides, the CDR3 is TGTGCCAGCAGCCCGGGGACTAGCGTAGATACGCAGTATTTT.

The rearrangement uses TRBV7-8 and TRBJ1-2; D is possibly TRBD1 (5 bases). The germline V gene encodes CDR1 SGHVS and CDR2 FQNEAQ. The CDR3 has 16 residues. V was pared by 5 bases and J by 4 bases, with 20 bases between. The CDR3 region is CASSPSPGGRSYGYTF. The CDR3 nucleotides are TGTGCCAGCAGCCCTAGCCCCGGGGGGAGATCCTATGGCTACACCTTC.

In this sample, this clonotype turned up many times. A read error may produce the germline difference seen at one junction end. The J gene is TRBJ1-1, the V gene TRBV29-1, with D possibly matching TRBD1 (5 bases). The germline CDR1 and CDR2 sequences are SQVTM and ANQGSEA. This CDR3 is built from 11 residues. DNA for the CDR3: TGCAGCGGTGAACGGGGGACTGAAGCTTTCTTT. Translated: CSGERGTEAFF.

This clonotype has a count of ten or more. The J gene is TRBJ2-7, the V gene TRBV2, with D perhaps matching TRBD2 (6 bases). The CDR3 sequence is 15 residues long. V was trimmed by 3 bases and J by 0 bases, leaving 12 bases between them. The V gene's germline CDR1 is SNHLY and CDR2 FYNNEI. CDR3 coding DNA: TGTGCCAGCAGTGATAGTGCGGGGCTCTCCTACGAGCAGTACTTC. This translates into CASSDSAGLSYEQYF.

Only a few counts were recorded for this clonotype. The chain joins TRBV6-5 to TRBJ2-3, with TRBD2 as a possible D gene (6 bases). Germline CDR1 is MNHEY and CDR2 is SVGAGI. The CDR3 has 15 residues. With 2 bases removed from V and 3 bases from J, the gap between germline ends came to 12 bases. CDR3 amino acids: CASSYARAGTDTQYF. CDR3 DNA: TGTGCCAGCAGTTACGCCAGGGCGGGGACAGATACGCAGTATTTT.

Concerning this clonotype itself: Sequence at one end of the junction differs from germline and may be a read error. V usage is TRBV12-3 or TRBV12-4 and J usage is TRBJ2-3, with 9 bases fitting TRBD2. This CDR3 has 16 amino acids. The chain's CDR3 is CASPPGGLASRDTQNF. The CDR3 DNA reads as TGTGCCAGTCCACCGGGTGGACTAGCGAGCAGAGATACGCAGAATTTT.

Only a few counts were recorded for this clonotype. This chain joins TRBV28 and TRBJ1-5; D gene ambiguous. The CDR3 consists of 11 residues. V was clipped by 6 bases and J by 7 bases, with 7 bases between them. CDR1 and CDR2 (germline): MDHEN, SYDVKM. The CDR3 reads CASSRLQPQHF. For the CDR3, the DNA is TGTGCCAGCAGCCGTCTCCAGCCCCAGCATTTT.

The chain uses TRBV10-3 and TRBJ1-6; no definite D call. V was pared by 9 bases and J by 5 bases, with 14 bases between. Germline assignment: CDR1 ENHRY and CDR2 SYGVKD. CDR3 size: 14 residues. CDR3 sequence reads: CAIARDYDNSPLHF. CDR3 nucleotides: TGTGCCATAGCACGAGACTACGATAATTCACCCCTCCACTTT.

This clonotype was counted at least ten times. This rearrangement joins TRBV29-1 to TRBJ1-3, with D perhaps matching TRBD1 (6 bases). Trimming removed 6 bases at V and 0 bases at J, with 15 bases between. CDR1 SQVTM and CDR2 ANQGSEA come from the germline V gene. This CDR3 region has 15 residues. Here the CDR3 reads CSVVGTPVSGNTIYF. CDR3 bases: TGCAGCGTAGTAGGGACACCAGTCTCTGGAAACACCATATATTTT.

This clonotype was seen many times. The chain recombines TRBV5-1 with TRBJ1-2; TRBD1 aligns across 7 bases. Per germline, CDR1 SGHRS and CDR2 YFSETQ. The J segment lost 4 bases and the V segment lost 0 bases, leaving 3 bases of the junction unmatched. The CDR3 contains 14 residues. The CDR3 DNA follows: TGCGCCAGCAGCTTGGGGACAGGATCCTATGGCTACACCTTC. Its protein is CASSLGTGSYGYTF.

The table lists this clonotype with many counts. The chain couples TRBV13 to TRBJ1-6, with TRBD1 identical over 8 bases. V shed 5 bases and J 9 bases; nucleotides not matched to a gene: 9. The CDR3 is 15 amino acids. The germline V gene encodes CDR1 PRHDT and CDR2 FYEKMQ (reference sequence). The CDR3 is CASSHGQGIPSPLHF. DNA of the CDR3: TGTGCCAGCAGCCACGGACAGGGAATTCCTTCACCCCTCCACTTT. The full variable domain, rest sourced from reference TRBV13 and TRBJ1-6, is AAGVIQSPRHLIKEKRETATLKCYPIPRHDTVYWYQQGPGQDPQFLISFYEKMQSDKGSIPDRFSAQQFSDYHSELNMSSLELGDSALYFCASSHGQGIPSPLHFGNGTRLTVT.

This clonotype has at least ten counts. The chain has TRBV6-5 and TRBJ2-2; D is perhaps TRBD2 (7 bases). V was cut by 6 bases and J by 6 bases, with 17 bases left in between. CDR1 and CDR2 from the germline V gene are MNHEY and SVGAGI. The length of the CDR3 is 15 residues. The CDR3 region has the DNA TGTGCCAGCAGAGGGGGGAGGGCAACGGCCGGGGAGCTGTTTTTT. It yields the protein CASRGGRATAGELFF.

The V gene is TRBV3-1, the J gene TRBJ1-3; 7 bases agree with TRBD1. The CDR3 consists of 15 residues. The V segment lost 3 bases and the J segment 0 bases; nucleotides outside the gene matches: 2. Germline values: CDR1 LGHDT, CDR2 YNNKEL (reference sequence). The CDR3 here is CASSQGQNSGNTIYF. The CDR3 coding sequence is TGTGCCAGCAGCCAGGGACAGAACTCTGGAAACACCATATATTTT.

Many counts were recorded for this clonotype. The V call is TRBV20-1, the J call TRBJ2-7; D perhaps matches TRBD1 (6 bases). The length of the CDR3 is 14 residues. The V gene lost 2 bases and the J gene lost 5 bases, with 16 bases spanning the gap. Germline V lookup: CDR1 DFQATT, CDR2 SNEGSKA (reference sequence). CDR3: CSARPAGQRHEQYF. For the CDR3, the DNA is TGCAGTGCTAGACCCGCAGGACAGAGGCACGAGCAGTACTTC.